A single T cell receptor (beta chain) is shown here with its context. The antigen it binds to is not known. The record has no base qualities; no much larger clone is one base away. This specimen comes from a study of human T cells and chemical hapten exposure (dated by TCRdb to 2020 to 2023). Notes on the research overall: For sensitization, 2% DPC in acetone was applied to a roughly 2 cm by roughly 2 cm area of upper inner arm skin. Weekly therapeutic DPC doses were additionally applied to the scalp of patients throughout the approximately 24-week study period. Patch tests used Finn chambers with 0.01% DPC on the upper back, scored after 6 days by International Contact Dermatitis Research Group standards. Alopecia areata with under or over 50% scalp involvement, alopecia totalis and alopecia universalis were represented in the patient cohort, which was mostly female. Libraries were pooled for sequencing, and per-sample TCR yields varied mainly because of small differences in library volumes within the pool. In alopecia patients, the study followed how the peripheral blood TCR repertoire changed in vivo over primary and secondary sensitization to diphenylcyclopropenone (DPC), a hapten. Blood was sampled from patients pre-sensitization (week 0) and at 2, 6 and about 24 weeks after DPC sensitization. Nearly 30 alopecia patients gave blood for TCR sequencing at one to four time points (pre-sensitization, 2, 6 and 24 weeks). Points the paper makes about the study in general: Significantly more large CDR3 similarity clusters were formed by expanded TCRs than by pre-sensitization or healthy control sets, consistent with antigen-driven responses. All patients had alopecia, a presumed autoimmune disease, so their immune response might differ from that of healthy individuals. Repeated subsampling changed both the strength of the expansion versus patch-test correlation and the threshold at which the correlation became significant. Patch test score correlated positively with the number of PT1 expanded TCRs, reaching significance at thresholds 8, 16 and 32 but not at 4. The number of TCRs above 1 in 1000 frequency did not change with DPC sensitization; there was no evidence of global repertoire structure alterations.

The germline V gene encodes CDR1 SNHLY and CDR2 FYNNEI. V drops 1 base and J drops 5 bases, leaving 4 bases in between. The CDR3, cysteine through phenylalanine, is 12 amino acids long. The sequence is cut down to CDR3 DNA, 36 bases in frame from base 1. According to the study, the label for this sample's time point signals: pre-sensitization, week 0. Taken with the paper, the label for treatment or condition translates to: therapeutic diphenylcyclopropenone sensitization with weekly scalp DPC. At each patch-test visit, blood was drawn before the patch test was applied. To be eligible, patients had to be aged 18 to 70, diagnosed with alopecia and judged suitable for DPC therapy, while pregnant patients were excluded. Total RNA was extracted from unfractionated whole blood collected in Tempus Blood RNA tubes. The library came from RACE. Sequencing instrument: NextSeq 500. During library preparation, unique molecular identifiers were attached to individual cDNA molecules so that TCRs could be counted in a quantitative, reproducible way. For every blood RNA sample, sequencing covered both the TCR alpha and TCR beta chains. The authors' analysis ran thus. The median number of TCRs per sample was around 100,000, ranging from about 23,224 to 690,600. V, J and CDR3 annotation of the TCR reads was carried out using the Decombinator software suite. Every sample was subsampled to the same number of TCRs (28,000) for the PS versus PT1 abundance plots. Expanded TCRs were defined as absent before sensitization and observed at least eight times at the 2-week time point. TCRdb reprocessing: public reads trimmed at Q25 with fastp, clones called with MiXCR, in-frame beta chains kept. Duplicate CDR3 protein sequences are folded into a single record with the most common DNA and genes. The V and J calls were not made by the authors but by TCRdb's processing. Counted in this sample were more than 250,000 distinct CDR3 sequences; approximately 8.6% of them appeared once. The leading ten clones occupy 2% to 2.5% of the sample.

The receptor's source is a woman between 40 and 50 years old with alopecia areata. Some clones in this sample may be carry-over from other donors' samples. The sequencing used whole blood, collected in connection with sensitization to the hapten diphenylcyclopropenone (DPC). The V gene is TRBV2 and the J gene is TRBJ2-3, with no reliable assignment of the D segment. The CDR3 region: CASSEVVDTQYF. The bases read TGTGCCAGCAGTGAAGTGGTAGATACGCAGTATTTT.